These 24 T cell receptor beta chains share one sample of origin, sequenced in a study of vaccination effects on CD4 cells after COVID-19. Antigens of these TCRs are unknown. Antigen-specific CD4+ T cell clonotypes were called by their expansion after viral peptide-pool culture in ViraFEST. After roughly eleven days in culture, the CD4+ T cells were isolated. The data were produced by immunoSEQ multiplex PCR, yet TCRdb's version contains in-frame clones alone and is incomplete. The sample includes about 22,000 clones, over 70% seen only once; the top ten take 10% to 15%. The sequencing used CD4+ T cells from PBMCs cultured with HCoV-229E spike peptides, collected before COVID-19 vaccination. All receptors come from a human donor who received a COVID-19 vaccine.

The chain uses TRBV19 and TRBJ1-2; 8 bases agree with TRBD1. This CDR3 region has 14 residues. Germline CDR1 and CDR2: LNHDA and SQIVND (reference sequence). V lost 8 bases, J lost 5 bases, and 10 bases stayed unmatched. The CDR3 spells CASGAGGAGYGYTF. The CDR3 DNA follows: TGTGCCAGTGGGGCAGGGGGCGCCGGGTATGGCTACACCTTC.

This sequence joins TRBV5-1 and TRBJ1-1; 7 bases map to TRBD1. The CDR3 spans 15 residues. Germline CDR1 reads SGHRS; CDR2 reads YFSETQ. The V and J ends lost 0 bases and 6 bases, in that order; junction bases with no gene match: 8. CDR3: CASSLGQGGLAEAFF. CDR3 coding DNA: TGCGCCAGCAGCTTGGGACAGGGAGGTTTGGCTGAAGCTTTCTTT.

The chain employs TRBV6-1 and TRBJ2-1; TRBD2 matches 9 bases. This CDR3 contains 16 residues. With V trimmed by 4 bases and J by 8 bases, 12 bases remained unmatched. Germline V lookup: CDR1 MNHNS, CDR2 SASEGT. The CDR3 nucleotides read TGTGCCAGCAGTGTACGGGGTAGCGGGAGTGCCGATGAGCAGTTCTTC. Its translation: CASSVRGSGSADEQFF.

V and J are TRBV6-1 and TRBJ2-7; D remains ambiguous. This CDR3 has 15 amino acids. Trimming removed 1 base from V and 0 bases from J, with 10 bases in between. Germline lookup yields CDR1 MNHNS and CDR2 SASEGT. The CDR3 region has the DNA TGTGCCAGCAGTGAAGGAGCAGTTCGCTCCTACGAGCAGTACTTC. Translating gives CASSEGAVRSYEQYF.

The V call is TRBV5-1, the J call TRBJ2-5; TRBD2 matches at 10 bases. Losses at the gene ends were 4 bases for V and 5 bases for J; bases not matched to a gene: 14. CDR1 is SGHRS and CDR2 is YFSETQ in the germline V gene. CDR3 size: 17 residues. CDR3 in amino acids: CASSLSNDLAGVETQYF. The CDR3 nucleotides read TGCGCCAGCAGCCTATCGAACGACCTAGCGGGGGTTGAGACCCAGTACTTC.

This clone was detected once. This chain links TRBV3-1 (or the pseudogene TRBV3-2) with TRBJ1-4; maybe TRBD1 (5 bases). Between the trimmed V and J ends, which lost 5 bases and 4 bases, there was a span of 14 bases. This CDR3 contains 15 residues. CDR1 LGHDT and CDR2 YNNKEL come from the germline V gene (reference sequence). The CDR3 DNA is TGTGCCAGCAGCAACCGGGACCTCTTTAATGAAAAACTGTTTTTT. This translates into CASSNRDLFNEKLFF.

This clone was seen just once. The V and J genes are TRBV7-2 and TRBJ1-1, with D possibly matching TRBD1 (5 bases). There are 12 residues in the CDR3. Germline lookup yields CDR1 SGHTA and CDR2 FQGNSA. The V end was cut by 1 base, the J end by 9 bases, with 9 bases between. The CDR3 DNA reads TGTGCCAGCAGCTTAGTCCGGGGACAAGCTTTCTTT. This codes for CASSLVRGQAFF. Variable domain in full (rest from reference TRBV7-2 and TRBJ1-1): GAGVSQSPSNKVTEKGKDVELRCDPISGHTALYWYRQSLGQGLEFLIYFQGNSAPDKSGLPSDRFSAERTGGSVSTLTIQRTQQEDSAVYLCASSLVRGQAFFGQGTRLTVV.

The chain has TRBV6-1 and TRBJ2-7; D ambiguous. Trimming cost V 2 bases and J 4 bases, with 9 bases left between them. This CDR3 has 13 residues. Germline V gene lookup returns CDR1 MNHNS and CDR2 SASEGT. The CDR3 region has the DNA TGTGCCAGCAGTGAACTGGGGTTGTACGAGCAGTACTTC. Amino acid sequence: CASSELGLYEQYF.

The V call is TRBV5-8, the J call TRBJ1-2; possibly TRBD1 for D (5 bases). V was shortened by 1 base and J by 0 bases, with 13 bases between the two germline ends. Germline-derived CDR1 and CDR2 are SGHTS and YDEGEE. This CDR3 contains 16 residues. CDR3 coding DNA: TGTGCCAGCAGCTTGTACGGGACGGCAACTAACTATGGCTACACCTTC. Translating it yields CASSLYGTATNYGYTF.

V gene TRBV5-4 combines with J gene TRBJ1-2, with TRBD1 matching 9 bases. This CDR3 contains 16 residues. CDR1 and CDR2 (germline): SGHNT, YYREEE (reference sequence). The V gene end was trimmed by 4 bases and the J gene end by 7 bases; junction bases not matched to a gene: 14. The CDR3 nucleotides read TGTGCCAGCAGCCAACAGGGGGCCTTGACCCAGGGTGGCTACACCTTC. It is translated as CASSQQGALTQGGYTF.

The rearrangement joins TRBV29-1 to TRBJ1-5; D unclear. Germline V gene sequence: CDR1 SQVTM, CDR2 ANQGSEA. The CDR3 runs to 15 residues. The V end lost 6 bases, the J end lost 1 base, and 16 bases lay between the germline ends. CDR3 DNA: TGCAGCGTGATGATAGGCTATGGGAGCAATCAGCCCCAGCATTTT. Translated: CSVMIGYGSNQPQHF. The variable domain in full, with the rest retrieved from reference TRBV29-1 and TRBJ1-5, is SAVISQKPSRDICQRGTSLTIQCQVDSQVTMMFWYRQQPGQSLTLIATANQGSEATYESGFVIDKFPISRPNLTFSTLTVSNMSPEDSSIYLCSVMIGYGSNQPQHFGDGTRLSIL.

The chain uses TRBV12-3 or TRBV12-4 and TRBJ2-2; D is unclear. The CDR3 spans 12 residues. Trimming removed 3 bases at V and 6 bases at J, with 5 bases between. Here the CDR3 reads CASSFWPGELFF. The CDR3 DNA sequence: TGTGCCAGCAGTTTCTGGCCCGGGGAGCTGTTTTTT.

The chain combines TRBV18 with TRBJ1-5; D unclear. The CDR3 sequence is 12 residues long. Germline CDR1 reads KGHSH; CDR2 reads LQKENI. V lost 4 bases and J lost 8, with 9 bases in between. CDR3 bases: TGTGCCAGCTCACTTGGGCCCGAGCCCCAGCATTTT. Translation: CASSLGPEPQHF. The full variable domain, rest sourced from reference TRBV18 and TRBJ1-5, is NAGVMQNPRHLVRRRGQEARLRCSPMKGHSHVYWYRQLPEEGLKFMVYLQKENIIDESGMPKERFSAEFPKEGPSILRIQQVVRGDSAAYFCASSLGPEPQHFGDGTRLSIL.

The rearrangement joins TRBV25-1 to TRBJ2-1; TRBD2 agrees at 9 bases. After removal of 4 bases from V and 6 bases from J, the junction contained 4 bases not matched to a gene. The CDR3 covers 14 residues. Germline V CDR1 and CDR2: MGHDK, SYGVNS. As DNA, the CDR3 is TGTGCCAGCAGTGTCGCGGGAGGGGGCAATGAGCAGTTCTTC. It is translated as CASSVAGGGNEQFF.

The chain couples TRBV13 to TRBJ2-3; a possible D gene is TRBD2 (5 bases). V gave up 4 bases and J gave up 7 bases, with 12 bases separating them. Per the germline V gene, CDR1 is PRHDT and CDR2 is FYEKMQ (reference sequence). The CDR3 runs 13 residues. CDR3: CASSYRGLHTQYF. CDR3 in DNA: TGTGCCAGCAGCTACCGAGGGTTGCATACGCAGTATTTT.

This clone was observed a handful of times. DNA for the CDR3: TGTGCCAGCACCGGCGGGGCTCATGGCTACACCTTC. It codes for CASTGGAHGYTF. The rearrangement links TRBV7-9 to TRBJ1-2; D is possibly TRBD1 (5 bases). The CDR3 has 12 amino acids. V lost 7 bases and J lost 6, with 12 bases in between. From germline, CDR1 is SEHNR and CDR2 FQNEAQ (reference sequence).

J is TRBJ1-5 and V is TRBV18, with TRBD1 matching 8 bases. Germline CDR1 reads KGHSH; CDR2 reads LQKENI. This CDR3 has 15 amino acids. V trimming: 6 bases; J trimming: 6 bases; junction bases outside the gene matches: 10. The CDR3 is CASSEQGVQGQPQHF. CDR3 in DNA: TGTGCCAGCTCTGAACAGGGGGTCCAAGGTCAGCCCCAGCATTTT.

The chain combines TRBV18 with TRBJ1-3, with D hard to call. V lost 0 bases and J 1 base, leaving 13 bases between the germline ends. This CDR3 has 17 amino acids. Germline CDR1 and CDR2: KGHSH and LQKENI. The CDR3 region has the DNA TGTGCCAGCTCACCACCTCACAGTGGAGGTTCTGGAAACACCATATATTTT. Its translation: CASSPPHSGGSGNTIYF.

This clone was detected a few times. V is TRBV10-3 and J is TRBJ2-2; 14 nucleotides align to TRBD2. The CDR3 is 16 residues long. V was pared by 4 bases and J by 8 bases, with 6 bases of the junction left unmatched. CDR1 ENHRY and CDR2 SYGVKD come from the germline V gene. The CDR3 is CAISVGTSGRSGELFF. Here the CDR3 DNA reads TGTGCCATCAGTGTCGGGACTAGCGGGAGATCAGGGGAGCTGTTTTTT.

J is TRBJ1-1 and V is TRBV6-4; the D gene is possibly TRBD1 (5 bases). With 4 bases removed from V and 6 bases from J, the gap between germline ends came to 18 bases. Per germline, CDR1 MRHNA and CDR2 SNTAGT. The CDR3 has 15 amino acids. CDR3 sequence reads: CASSVSFGARAEAFF. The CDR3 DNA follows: TGTGCCAGCAGTGTTTCGTTTGGGGCGCGGGCTGAAGCTTTCTTT.

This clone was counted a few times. The CDR3 is CASSAPGQGAVGYTF. The CDR3 DNA reads as TGTGCCAGCAGCGCCCCGGGACAGGGGGCTGTTGGCTACACCTTC. The chain uses TRBV7-9 and TRBJ1-2; 12 bases are a match to TRBD1. The CDR3 is 15 amino acids. Germline-derived CDR1 and CDR2 are SEHNR and FQNEAQ (reference sequence). V was clipped by 5 bases and J by 7 bases; unmatched bases: 8.

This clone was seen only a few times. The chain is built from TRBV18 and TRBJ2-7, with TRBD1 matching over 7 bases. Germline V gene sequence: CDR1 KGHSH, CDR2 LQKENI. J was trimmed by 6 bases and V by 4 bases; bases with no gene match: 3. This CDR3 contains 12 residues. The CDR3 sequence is CASSQTGVEQYF. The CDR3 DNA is TGTGCCAGCTCACAAACAGGGGTCGAGCAGTACTTC.

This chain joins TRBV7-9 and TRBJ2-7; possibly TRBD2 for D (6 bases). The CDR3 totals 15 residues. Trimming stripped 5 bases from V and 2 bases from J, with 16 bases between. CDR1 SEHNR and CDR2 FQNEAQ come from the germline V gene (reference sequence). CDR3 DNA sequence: TGTGCCAGCAGCGGGGGGACCAGGACTACCTACGAGCAGTACTTC. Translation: CASSGGTRTTYEQYF.

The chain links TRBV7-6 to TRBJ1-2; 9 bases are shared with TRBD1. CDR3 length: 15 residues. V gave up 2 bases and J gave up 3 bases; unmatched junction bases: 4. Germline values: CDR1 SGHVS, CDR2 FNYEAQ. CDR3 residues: CASSLSTGGDYGYTF. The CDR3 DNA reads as TGTGCCAGCAGCTTATCTACAGGGGGCGACTATGGCTACACCTTC.